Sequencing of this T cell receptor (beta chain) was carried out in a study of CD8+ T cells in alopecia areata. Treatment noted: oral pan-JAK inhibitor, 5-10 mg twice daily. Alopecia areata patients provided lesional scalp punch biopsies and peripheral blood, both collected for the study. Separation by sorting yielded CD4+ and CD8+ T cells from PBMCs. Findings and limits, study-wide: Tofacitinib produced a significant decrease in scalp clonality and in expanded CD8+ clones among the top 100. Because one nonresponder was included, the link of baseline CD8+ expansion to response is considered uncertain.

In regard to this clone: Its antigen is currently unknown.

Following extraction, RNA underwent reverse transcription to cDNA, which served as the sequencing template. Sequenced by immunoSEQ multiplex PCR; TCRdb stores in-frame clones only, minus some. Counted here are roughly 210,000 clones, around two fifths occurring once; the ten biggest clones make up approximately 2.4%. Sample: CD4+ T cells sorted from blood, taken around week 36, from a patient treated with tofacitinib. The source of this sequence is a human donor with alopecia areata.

CDR3 coding DNA: TGCGCCAGCAGCTTGGGAGAGACAGCGCAGTACTTC. It specifies CASSLGETAQYF. The chain combines TRBV5-1 with TRBJ2-5; the D gene is possibly TRBD1 (5 bases). The V end lost 0 bases, the J end lost 11 bases, and 11 bases lay between the germline ends. The germline V gene has CDR1 SGHRS and CDR2 YFSETQ. The CDR3 is made up of 12 amino acids.